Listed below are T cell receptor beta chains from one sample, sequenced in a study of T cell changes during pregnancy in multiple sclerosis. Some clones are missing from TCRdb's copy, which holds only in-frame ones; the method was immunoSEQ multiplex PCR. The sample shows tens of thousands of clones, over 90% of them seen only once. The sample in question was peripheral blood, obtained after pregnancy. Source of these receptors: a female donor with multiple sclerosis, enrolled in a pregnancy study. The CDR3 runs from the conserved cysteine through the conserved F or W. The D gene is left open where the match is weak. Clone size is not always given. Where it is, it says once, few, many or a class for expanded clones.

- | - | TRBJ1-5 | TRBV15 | TGTGCCACCAGCAGAGATGGGGGGGGAAGCAATCAGCCCCAGCATTTT | CATSRDGGGSNQPQHF
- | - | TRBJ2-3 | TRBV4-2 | TGTGCCAGCAGTGTGGGGGGAGGGGGATCAGATACGCAGTATTTT | CASSVGGGGSDTQYF
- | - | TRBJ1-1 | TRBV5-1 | TGCGCCAGCAGCTTTACGGTAAACACTGAAGCTTTCTTT | CASSFTVNTEAFF
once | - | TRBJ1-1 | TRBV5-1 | TGCGCCAGCAGCTTGGACGGGGGGGCCACTGAAGCTTTCTTT | CASSLDGGATEAFF
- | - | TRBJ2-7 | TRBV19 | TGTGCCAGTAGTTCCCGACGAGGGAAAAACTACGAGCAGTACTTC | CASSSRRGKNYEQYF
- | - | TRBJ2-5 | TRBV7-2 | TGTGCCAGCAGCCCCGGGACAAAAGAGACCCAGTACTTC | CASSPGTKETQYF
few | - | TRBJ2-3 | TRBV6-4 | TGTGCCAGCAGTGAACAGACTAGTCCCACAGATACGCAGTATTTT | CASSEQTSPTDTQYF
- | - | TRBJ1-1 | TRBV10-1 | TGCGCCAGCAGTGAGTCTGAGGGGGGGTTGACTGAAGCTTTCTTT | CASSESEGGLTEAFF
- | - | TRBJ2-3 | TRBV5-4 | TGTGCCAGCAGCTTGGCCCCTAGCAGGGATACGCAGTATTTT | CASSLAPSRDTQYF
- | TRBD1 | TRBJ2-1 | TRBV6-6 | TGTGCCAGCAGGGATAGGGCAGGGGGCTCCTACAATGAGCAGTTCTTC | CASRDRAGGSYNEQFF
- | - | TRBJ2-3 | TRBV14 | TGTGCCAGCAGCCTCTACGTCGGTACAGATACGCAGTATTTT | CASSLYVGTDTQYF
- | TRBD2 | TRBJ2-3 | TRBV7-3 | TGTGCCAGCAGCTCCGGGGGGGGGACGGGAGATACGCAGTATTTT | CASSSGGGTGDTQYF
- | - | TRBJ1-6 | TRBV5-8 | TGTGCCAGCAGCTTGTCTTGGCGGTCCCTCCACTTT | CASSLSWRSLHF
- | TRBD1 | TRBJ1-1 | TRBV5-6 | TGTGCCAGCACGCTAACAGGGGGGGTGGGTGAAGCTTTCTTT | CASTLTGGVGEAFF
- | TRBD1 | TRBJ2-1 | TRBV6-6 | TGTGCCAGCAGGCCGGGACAGGGGGCCAATGAGCAGTTCTTC | CASRPGQGANEQFF
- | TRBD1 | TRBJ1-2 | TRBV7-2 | TGTGCCAGCAGAATGACAGGGGGGTATGGCTACACCTTC | CASRMTGGYGYTF
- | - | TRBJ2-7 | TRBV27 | TGTGCCAGCAGTTTAACAGTTTTACGAAAGCAGGAGCAGTACTTC | CASSLTVLRKQEQYF
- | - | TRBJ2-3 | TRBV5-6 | TGTGCCAGCAGCTCTAACCCCCGCGGCACAGATACGCAGTATTTT | CASSSNPRGTDTQYF
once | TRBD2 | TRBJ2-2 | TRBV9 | TGTGCCAGCGGGTTAGCGACTAGCGGGGCCACCGGGGAGCTGTTTTTT | CASGLATSGATGELFF
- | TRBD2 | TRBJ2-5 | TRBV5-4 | TGTGCCAGCAGCTCCCCCAGGACTAGTGAGACCCAGTACTTC | CASSSPRTSETQYF
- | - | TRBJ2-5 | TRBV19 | TGTGCCAGTAGTATCACCACCGCTCCGCAGGAGACCCAGTACTTC | CASSITTAPQETQYF
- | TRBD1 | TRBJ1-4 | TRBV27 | TGTGCCAGCAGTTTAGGAGGGACAGGGCTTAAAAAACTGTTTTTT | CASSLGGTGLKKLFF
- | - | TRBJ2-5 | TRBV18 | TGTGCCAGCTCAGGGGCCCTACAAGAGACCCAGTACTTC | CASSGALQETQYF
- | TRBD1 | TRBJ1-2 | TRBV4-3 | TGCGCCAGCAGCCACGGGACAGGGGGGGGAAACTATGGCTACACCTTC | CASSHGTGGGNYGYTF
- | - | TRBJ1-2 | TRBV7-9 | TGTGCCAGCAGCGAGATCCCGTTAGGGGCTAACTATGGCTACACCTTC | CASSEIPLGANYGYTF
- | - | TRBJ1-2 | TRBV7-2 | TGTGCCAGCAGCTTAGGCGTGGGCGCCTATGGCTACACCTTC | CASSLGVGAYGYTF
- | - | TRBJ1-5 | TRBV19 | TGTGCCAGTAGTATCCAGGGGCCTAATCAGCCCCAGCATTTT | CASSIQGPNQPQHF
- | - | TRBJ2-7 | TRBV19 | TGTGCCAGTAGTACCCCGGGGCAGGGGCCCTCCTACGAGCAGTACTTC | CASSTPGQGPSYEQYF
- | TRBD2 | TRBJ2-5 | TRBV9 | TGTGCCAGCAGCGTAGGACTAGCTGCGGGCAACTACCAAGAGACCCAGTACTTC | CASSVGLAAGNYQETQYF
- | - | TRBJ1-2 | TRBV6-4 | TGTGCCAGCAGTGACGAGGTGGTGGTTCTTGGGAGTGGCTACACCTTC | CASSDEVVVLGSGYTF
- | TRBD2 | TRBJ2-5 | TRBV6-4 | TGTGCCAGCAGTGAAACTAGCGGGGGAGGGGAGACCCAGTACTTC | CASSETSGGGETQYF
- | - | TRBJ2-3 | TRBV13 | TGTGCCAGCAGCCCTATGGCGGGGAGCACAGATACGCAGTATTTT | CASSPMAGSTDTQYF
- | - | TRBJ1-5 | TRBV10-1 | TGCGCCAGCAGTGAGGGAGGGACCCGAAGGGATGTATATAGCAATCAGCCCCAGCATTTT | CASSEGGTRRDVYSNQPQHF
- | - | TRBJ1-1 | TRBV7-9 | TGTGCCAGCAGCTTAAGACGGGTGGGTAGCACTGAAGCTTTCTTT | CASSLRRVGSTEAFF
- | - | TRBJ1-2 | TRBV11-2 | TGTGCCAGCAGCTTAGATCCACGGTATGGCTACACCTTC | CASSLDPRYGYTF
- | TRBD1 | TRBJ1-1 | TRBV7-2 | TGTGCCAGCAGCCCGGACAGGGTCACGAACACTGAAGCTTTCTTT | CASSPDRVTNTEAFF
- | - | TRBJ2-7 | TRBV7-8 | TGTGCCAGCAGCTTATCGTGGACAGACTCCTACGAGCAGTACTTC | CASSLSWTDSYEQYF
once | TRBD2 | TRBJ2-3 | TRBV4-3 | TGCGCCAGCAGCCAAGAGGATAGCGGGGGGGCGGCAGATACGCAGTATTTT | CASSQEDSGGAADTQYF
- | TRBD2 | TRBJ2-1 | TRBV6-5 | TGTGCCAGCAGCTACCGTGGGGCGGGGGGGCGCAATGAGCAGTTCTTC | CASSYRGAGGRNEQFF
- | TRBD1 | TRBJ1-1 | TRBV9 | TGTGCCAGCAGCTTTTCTTCGGACAGGGGGCATGAAGCTTTCTTT | CASSFSSDRGHEAFF
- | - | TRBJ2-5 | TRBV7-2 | TGTGCCAGCAGCTTTGCGGGAAGCTCGGAGACCCAGTACTTC | CASSFAGSSETQYF
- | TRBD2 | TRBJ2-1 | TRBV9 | TGTGCCAGCAGCGCGTGCCTGGAGCGGGGACTATACAATGAGCAGTTCTTC | CASSACLERGLYNEQFF
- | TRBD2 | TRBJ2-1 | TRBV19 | TGTGCCAGTAGTCCTCGGACTAGCGACAGCTCCTACAATGAGCAGTTCTTC | CASSPRTSDSSYNEQFF
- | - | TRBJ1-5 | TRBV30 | TGTGCCTGGAGTGCTAGGACAGTTAGGCAGCCCCAGCATTTT | CAWSARTVRQPQHF
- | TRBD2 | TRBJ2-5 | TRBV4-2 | TGTGCCAGCAGCCAAGGAACTAGCGGGGGGACGTTTCTACCCCAGTACTTC | CASSQGTSGGTFLPQYF
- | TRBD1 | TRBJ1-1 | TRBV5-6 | TGTGCCAGCAGCTTACCGGGACAGGTTGAAGCTTTCTTT | CASSLPGQVEAFF
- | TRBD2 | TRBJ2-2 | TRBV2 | TGTGCCAACGGCGGGGGAACCACCGGGGAGCTGTTTTTT | CANGGGTTGELFF
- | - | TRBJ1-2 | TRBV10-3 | TGTGCCATCAAACCCCAACAGGGTAGCTATGGCTACACCTTC | CAIKPQQGSYGYTF
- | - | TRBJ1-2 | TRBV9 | TGTGCCAGCAGCGTAGCTAGGACGGACACTAACTATGGCTACACCTTC | CASSVARTDTNYGYTF
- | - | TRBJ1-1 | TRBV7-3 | TGTGCCAGCAGCTTTCAGAACACTGAAGCTTTCTTT | CASSFQNTEAFF
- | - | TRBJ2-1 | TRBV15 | TGTGCCACCCGGCAGGACAGCTTATCCTACAATGAGCAGTTCTTC | CATRQDSLSYNEQFF
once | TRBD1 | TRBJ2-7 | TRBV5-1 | TGCGCCAGCAGCCTCGGACAGGGCCCATCTCCCGGCGAGCAGTACTTC | CASSLGQGPSPGEQYF